This T cell receptor (beta chain) was documented in a study of control samples from healthy donors and cancer patients. The table came from immunoSEQ multiplex PCR; TCRdb's copy has only in-frame clones and leaves some out. The sample consists of over 65,000 clones, approximately 88% of them appearing once. Sequenced input: PBMCs. The sequence was collected from a woman aged 45 to 65 with colorectal cancer.

CDR3: CAISESQERTEAFF. The CDR3 DNA follows: TGTGCCATCAGTGAGTCTCAGGAGAGAACTGAAGCTTTCTTT. The genes are TRBV10-3 and TRBJ1-1; D ambiguous. Germline CDR1 is ENHRY and CDR2 is SYGVKD. V was clipped by 0 bases and J by 5 bases, with 10 bases between them. The CDR3 has 14 amino acids.